This TCR beta chain was identified during a study of long-term antiretroviral therapy in people with HIV. This clone was seen just once. Its antigen remains unidentified. Notes on the study in general: ART preceded a rise in diversity that nonetheless stayed lower than in transplant donor controls. Controls had broader CDR3 length ranges than HIV repertoires did.

Amounts of about 0.9-11 million cryopreserved PBMC were held in the samples before DNA extraction. The CDR3 runs to 15 residues. Per germline, CDR1 SGHRS and CDR2 YFSETQ. The ends lost 0 bases at V and 5 bases at J; junction bases unmatched: 5. Assay version v3.0 of immunoSEQ was used, and it was run at survey level. The protocol was immunoSEQ multiplex PCR, while the TCRdb copy is restricted to in-frame clones and leaves out a portion. This table holds about 24,000 clones, around 86% found once. The input for sequencing was unsorted PBMCs, taken 1.8 years before starting antiretroviral therapy. The receptor comes from a woman younger than 45 with HIV. V and J are TRBV5-1 and TRBJ2-3, with TRBD2 identical over 8 bases. CDR3 residues: CASSLGVAGIDTQYF. DNA of the CDR3: TGCGCCAGCAGCTTGGGAGTAGCGGGGATAGATACGCAGTATTTT. Drawing the rest from reference TRBV5-1 and TRBJ2-3, the complete variable domain is KAGVTQTPRYLIKTRGQQVTLSCSPISGHRSVSWYQQTPGQGLQFLFEYFSETQRNKGNFPGRFSGRQFSNSRSEMNVSTLELGDSALYLCASSLGVAGIDTQYFGPGTRLTVL.